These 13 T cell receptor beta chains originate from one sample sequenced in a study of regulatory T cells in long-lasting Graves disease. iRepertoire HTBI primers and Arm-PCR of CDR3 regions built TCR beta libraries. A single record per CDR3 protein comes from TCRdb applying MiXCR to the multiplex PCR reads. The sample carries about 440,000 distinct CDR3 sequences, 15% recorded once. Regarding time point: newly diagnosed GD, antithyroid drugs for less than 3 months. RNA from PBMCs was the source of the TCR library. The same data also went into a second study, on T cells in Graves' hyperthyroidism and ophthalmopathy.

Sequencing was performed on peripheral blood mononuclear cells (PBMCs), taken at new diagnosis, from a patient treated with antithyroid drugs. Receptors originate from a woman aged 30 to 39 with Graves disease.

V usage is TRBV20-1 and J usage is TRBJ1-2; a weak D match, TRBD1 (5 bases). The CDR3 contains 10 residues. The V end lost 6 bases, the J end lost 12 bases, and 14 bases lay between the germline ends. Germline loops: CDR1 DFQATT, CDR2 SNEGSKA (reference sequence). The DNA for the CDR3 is TGCAGTGCCACTGGCGGGGGGGACACCTTC. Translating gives CSATGGGDTF.

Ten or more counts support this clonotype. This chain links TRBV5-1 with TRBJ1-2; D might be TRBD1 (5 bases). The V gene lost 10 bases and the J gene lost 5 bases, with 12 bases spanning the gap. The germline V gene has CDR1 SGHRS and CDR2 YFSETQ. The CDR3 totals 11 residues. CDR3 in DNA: TGCGCCTGCCGGGACGGATATGGCTACACCTTC. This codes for CACRDGYGYTF. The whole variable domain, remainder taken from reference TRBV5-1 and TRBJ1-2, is KAGVTQTPRYLIKTRGQQVTLSCSPISGHRSVSWYQQTPGQGLQFLFEYFSETQRNKGNFPGRFSGRQFSNSRSEMNVSTLELGDSALYLCACRDGYGYTFGSGTRLTVV.

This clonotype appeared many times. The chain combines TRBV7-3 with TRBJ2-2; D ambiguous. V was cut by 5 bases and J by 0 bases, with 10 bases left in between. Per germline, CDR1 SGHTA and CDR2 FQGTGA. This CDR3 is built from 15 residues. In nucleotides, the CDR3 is TGTGCCAGCAGCAAGACCCAATCGAACACCGGGGAGCTGTTTTTT. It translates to CASSKTQSNTGELFF.

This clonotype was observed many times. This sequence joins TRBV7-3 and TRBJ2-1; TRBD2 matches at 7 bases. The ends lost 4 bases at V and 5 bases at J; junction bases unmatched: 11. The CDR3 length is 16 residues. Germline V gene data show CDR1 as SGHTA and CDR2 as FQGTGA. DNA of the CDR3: TGTGCCAGCAGCTCCTTGGGGCGGGAGACCCACAATGAGCAGTTCTTC. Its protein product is CASSSLGRETHNEQFF.

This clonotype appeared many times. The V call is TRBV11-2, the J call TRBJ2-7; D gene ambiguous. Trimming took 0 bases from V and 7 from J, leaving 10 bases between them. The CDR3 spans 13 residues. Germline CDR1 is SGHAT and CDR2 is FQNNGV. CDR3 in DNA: TGTGCCAGCAGCTTAGACGTACTCGGGGAGCAGTACTTC. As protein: CASSLDVLGEQYF.

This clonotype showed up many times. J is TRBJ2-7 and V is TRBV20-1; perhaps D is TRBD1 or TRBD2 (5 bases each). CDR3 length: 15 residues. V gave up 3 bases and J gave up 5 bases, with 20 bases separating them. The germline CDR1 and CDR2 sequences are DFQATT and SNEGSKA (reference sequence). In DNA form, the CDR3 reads TGCAGTGCTAGGGTGGGGGTTTCTATTCCGAACGAGCAGTACTTC. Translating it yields CSARVGVSIPNEQYF.

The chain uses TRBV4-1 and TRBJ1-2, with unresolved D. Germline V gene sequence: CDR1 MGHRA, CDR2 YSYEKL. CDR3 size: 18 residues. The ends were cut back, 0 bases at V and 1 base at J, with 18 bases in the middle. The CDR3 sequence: CASSQDYFSVNFNYGYTF. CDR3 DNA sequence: TGCGCCAGCAGCCAAGACTATTTTTCGGTAAACTTTAACTATGGCTACACCTTC.

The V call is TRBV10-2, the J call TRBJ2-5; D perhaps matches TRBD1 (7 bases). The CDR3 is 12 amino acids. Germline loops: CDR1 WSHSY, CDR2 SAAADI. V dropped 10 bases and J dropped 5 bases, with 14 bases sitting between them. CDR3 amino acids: CAISGGSETQYF. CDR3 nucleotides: TGCGCCATCTCAGGGGGGTCGGAGACCCAGTACTTC.

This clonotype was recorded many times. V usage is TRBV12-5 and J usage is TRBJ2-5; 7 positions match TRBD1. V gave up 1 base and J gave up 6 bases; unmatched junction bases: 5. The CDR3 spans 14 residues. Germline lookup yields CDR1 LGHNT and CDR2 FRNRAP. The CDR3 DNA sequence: TGTGCTAGTGGTTTGGGACAGGGTGGAAAGACCCAGTACTTC. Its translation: CASGLGQGGKTQYF.

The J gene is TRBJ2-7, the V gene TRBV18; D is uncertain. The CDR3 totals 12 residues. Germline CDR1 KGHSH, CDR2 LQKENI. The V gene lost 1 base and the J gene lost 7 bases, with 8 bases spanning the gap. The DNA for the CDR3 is TGTGCCAGCTCACCACGAGTGAGAGAGCAGTACTTC. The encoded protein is CASSPRVREQYF.

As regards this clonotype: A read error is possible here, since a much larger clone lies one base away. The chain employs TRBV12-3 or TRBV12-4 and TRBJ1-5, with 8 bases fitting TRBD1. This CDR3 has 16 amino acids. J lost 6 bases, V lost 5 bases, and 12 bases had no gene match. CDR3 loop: CASSRPDRVGSQPQHF. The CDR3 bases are TGTGCCAGCAGTCGACCGGACAGGGTGGGCAGTCAGCCCCAGCATTTT.

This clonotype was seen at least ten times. In DNA, the CDR3 is TGTGCCAGCAGCCAAGATCGGCTAGCGGCCTACCAAGAGACCCAGTACTTC. Protein product: CASSQDRLAAYQETQYF. The chain carries TRBV14 and TRBJ2-5; 7 bases match TRBD2. Per the germline V gene, CDR1 is SGHDN and CDR2 is FVKESK. The CDR3 length is 17 residues. J lost 0 bases, V lost 0 bases, and 7 bases had no gene match.

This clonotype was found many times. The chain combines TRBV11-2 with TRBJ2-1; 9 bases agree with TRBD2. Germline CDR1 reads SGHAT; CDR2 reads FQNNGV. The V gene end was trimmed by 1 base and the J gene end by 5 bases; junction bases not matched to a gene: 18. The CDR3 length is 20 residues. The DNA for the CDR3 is TGTGCCAGCAGCTTAGTCGGTGGGGAGCGGGAGGACCCCTTTAACAATGAGCAGTTCTTC. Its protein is CASSLVGGEREDPFNNEQFF.